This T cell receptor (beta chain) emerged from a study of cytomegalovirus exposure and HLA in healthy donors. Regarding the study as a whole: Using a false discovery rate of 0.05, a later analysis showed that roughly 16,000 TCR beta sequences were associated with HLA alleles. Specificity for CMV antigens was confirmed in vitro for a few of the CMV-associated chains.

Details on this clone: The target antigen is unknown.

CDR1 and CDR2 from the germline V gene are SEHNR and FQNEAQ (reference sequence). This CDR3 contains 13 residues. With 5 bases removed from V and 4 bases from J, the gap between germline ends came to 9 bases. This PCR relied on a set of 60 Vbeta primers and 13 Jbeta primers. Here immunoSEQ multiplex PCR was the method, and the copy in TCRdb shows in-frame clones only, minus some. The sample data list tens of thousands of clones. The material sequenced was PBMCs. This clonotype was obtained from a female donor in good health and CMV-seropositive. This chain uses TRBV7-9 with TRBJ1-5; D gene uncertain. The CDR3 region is CASSPVGNQPQHF. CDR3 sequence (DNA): TGTGCCAGCAGCCCGGTTGGTAATCAGCCCCAGCATTTT.